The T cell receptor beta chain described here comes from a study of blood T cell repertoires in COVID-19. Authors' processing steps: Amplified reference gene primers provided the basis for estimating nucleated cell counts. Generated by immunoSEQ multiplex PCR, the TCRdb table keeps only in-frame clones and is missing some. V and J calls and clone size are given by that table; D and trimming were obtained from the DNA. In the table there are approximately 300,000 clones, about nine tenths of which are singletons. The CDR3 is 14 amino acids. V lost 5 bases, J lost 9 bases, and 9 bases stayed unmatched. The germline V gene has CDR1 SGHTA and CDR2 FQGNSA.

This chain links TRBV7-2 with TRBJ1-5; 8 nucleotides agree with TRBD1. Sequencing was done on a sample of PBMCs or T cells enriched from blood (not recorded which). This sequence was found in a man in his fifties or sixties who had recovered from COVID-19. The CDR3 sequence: CASSPGQGERPQHF. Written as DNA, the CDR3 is TGTGCCAGCAGCCCCGGACAGGGAGAACGGCCCCAGCATTTT.